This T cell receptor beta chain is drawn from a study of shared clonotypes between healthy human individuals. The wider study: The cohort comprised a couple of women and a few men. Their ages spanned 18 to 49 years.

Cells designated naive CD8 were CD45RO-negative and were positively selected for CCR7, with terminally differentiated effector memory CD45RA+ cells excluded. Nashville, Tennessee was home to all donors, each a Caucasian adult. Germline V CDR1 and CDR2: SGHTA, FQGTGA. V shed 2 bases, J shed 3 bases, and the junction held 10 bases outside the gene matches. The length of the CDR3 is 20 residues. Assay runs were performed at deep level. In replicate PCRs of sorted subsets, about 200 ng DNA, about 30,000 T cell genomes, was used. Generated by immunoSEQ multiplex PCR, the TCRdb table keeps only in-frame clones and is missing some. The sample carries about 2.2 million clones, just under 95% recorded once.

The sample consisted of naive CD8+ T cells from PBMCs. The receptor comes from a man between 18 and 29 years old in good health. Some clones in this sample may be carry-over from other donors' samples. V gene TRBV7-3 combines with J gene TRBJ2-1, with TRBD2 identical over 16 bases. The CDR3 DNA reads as TGTGCCAGCAGCTTAGCCGGTCCCGGGACTAGCGGGAGGGGCTACAATGAGCAGTTCTTC. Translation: CASSLAGPGTSGRGYNEQFF.